These T cell receptor beta chains were read from a single sample in a study of breast tumors, draining lymph nodes, adjacent tissues. From the multiplex PCR reads, TCRdb called clonotypes with MiXCR, one entry per CDR3 protein. The table includes 200,000 to 300,000 distinct CDR3 sequences, 30% detected once. Sample: axillary lymph node tissue. Receptors were obtained from a female donor with breast cancer. Some clones in this sample may be carry-over from other donors' samples. Each CDR3 is given with its conserved first and last residue. D genes are given only for firm matches. For some rows the clone size is stated as once, few or many, or as a class when expanded; others skip it.

size: many
D: TRBD2
J: TRBJ2-2
V: TRBV24-1
CDR3: CATSPRSSGRRHTGELFF
DNA: TGTGCCACCAGTCCCCGATCTAGCGGGAGAAGGCACACCGGGGAGCTGTTTTTT

size: few
D: -
J: TRBJ2-7
V: TRBV5-8
CDR3: CASSAAGSSYEQYF
DNA: TGTGCCAGCAGCGCGGCAGGGAGCTCCTACGAGCAGTACTTC

size: many
D: -
J: TRBJ2-5
V: TRBV20-1
CDR3: CSARTGVGETQYF
DNA: TGCAGTGCTAGGACTGGGGTCGGAGAGACCCAGTACTTC

size: many
D: -
J: TRBJ2-5
V: TRBV20-1
CDR3: CSELGQETQYF
DNA: TGCAGTGAACTGGGTCAAGAGACCCAGTACTTC

size: many
D: TRBD1
J: TRBJ1-2
V: TRBV12-3/TRBV12-4
CDR3: CASTTGTGGYGYTF
DNA: TGTGCCAGCACCACGGGGACAGGGGGGTATGGCTACACCTTC

size: many
D: TRBD2
J: TRBJ2-1
V: TRBV4-1
CDR3: CASSRSGTSGLNEQFF
DNA: TGCGCCAGCAGCCGGTCCGGGACTAGCGGCCTGAATGAGCAGTTCTTC

size: -
D: TRBD1
J: TRBJ2-1
V: TRBV5-1
CDR3: CASSPRSTGGFVEQFF
DNA: TGCGCCAGCAGCCCTCGGTCGACAGGGGGCTTTGTGGAGCAGTTCTTC

size: many
D: -
J: TRBJ2-1
V: TRBV5-8
CDR3: CASTPPSGAYTDNEQFF
DNA: TGTGCCAGCACCCCACCGTCCGGGGCCTACACGGACAATGAGCAGTTCTTC

size: once
D: -
J: TRBJ2-4
V: TRBV20-1
CDR3: CSAIGPKNIQYF
DNA: TGCAGTGCTATAGGCCCCAAAAACATTCAGTACTTC

size: many
D: -
J: TRBJ2-5
V: TRBV12-3/TRBV12-4
CDR3: CASSTGDHHQETQYF
DNA: TGTGCCAGCAGCACCGGGGACCACCACCAAGAGACCCAGTACTTC

size: -
D: -
J: TRBJ1-3
V: TRBV25-1
CDR3: CASSYSGTGNTMYF
DNA: TGTGCCAGCAGTTATTCGGGAACTGGAAACACCATGTATTTT

size: -
D: -
J: TRBJ1-5
V: TRBV9
CDR3: CASSTGLAGGGQPQHF
DNA: TGTGCCAGCAGCACGGGACTAGCGGGCGGCGGGCAGCCCCAGCATTTT

size: -
D: TRBD1
J: TRBJ1-2
V: TRBV5-4
CDR3: CASSLWFGTANRGHSF
DNA: TGTGCCAGCAGCTTGTGGTTCGGGACAGCCAATAGAGGTCATAGCTTC

size: -
D: TRBD1
J: TRBJ2-3
V: TRBV6-5
CDR3: CASSVTPGQVTDTQYF
DNA: TGTGCCAGCAGCGTTACTCCGGGACAGGTCACAGATACGCAGTATTTT

size: many
D: -
J: TRBJ1-5
V: TRBV12-3/TRBV12-4
CDR3: CASRRGPNQPQHF
DNA: TGTGCCAGCAGACGGGGCCCCAATCAGCCCCAGCATTTT

size: once
D: -
J: TRBJ1-1
V: TRBV2
CDR3: CASSDRGAGNTEAFF
DNA: TGTGCCAGCAGTGATAGGGGGGCGGGGAATACTGAAGCTTTCTTT

size: many
D: -
J: TRBJ2-3
V: TRBV5-1
CDR3: CASSFGLEADTQYF
DNA: TGCGCCAGCAGCTTCGGCCTGGAAGCAGATACGCAGTATTTT

size: many
D: TRBD1
J: TRBJ1-6
V: TRBV19
CDR3: CASETGLNSPLHF
DNA: TGTGCCAGTGAGACAGGGCTTAATTCACCCCTCCACTTT

size: -
D: TRBD2
J: TRBJ2-1
V: TRBV25-1
CDR3: CASSETGSGRAGYNEQFF
DNA: TGTGCTAGCAGTGAAACGGGAAGCGGGAGGGCCGGGTACAATGAGCAGTTCTTC

size: many
D: TRBD1
J: TRBJ1-4
V: TRBV5-1
CDR3: CASSGGSRGHGEKLFF
DNA: TGCGCCAGCAGCGGAGGATCGAGGGGGCACGGTGAAAAACTGTTTTTT

size: many
D: TRBD1
J: TRBJ1-4
V: TRBV28
CDR3: CASSRQGKLFF
DNA: TGTGCCAGCAGCCGACAGGGGAAACTGTTTTTT

size: many
D: TRBD2
J: TRBJ2-5
V: TRBV7-9
CDR3: CASSSSGSYETQYF
DNA: TGTGCCAGCAGCTCTAGCGGTTCCTATGAGACCCAGTACTTC

size: -
D: TRBD1
J: TRBJ1-4
V: TRBV2
CDR3: CASSRDSARGKLFF
DNA: TGTGCCAGCTCCAGGGACAGCGCCCGAGGAAAACTGTTTTTT

size: -
D: TRBD2
J: TRBJ2-1
V: TRBV2
CDR3: CANSESGTYNEQFF
DNA: TGTGCCAACAGTGAAAGCGGGACGTACAATGAGCAGTTCTTC

size: many
D: -
J: TRBJ2-3
V: TRBV5-1
CDR3: CASSLTDNTDTQYF
DNA: TGCGCCAGCAGCTTGACCGACAACACAGATACGCAGTATTTT

size: many
D: -
J: TRBJ2-7
V: TRBV11-2
CDR3: CASSSQGRRYF
DNA: TGTGCCAGCAGCTCCCAGGGACGGCGGTACTTC

size: few
D: TRBD2
J: TRBJ2-3
V: TRBV30
CDR3: CAWGLASDTQYF
DNA: TGTGCCTGGGGACTAGCGTCAGATACGCAGTATTTT

size: few
D: -
J: TRBJ2-1
V: TRBV12-5
CDR3: CASGSRISGARNEQFF
DNA: TGTGCTAGTGGTTCGCGGATCTCCGGGGCTAGAAATGAGCAGTTCTTC

size: many
D: -
J: TRBJ2-7
V: TRBV4-3
CDR3: CASSQDRAGSYEQYF
DNA: TGCGCCAGCAGCCAAGATCGGGCAGGCTCCTACGAGCAGTACTTC

size: many
D: TRBD1
J: TRBJ1-2
V: TRBV6-5
CDR3: CASSQATGAGGYTF
DNA: TGTGCCAGCTCCCAAGCGACAGGGGCGGGTGGCTACACCTTC

size: -
D: TRBD2
J: TRBJ2-7
V: TRBV28
CDR3: CASSPGTSGYEQCF
DNA: TGTGCCAGCAGTCCCGGGACTAGCGGTTACGAGCAGTGCTTC

size: -
D: TRBD1
J: TRBJ2-2
V: TRBV19
CDR3: CASSPAPTTGGTTGELFF
DNA: TGTGCCAGTAGTCCAGCCCCTACTACAGGGGGCACGACCGGGGAGCTGTTTTTT

size: many
D: TRBD2
J: TRBJ2-3
V: TRBV20-1
CDR3: CSATREGPGDTQYF
DNA: TGCAGTGCTACCCGGGAGGGCCCGGGAGATACGCAGTATTTT

size: many
D: TRBD1
J: TRBJ2-1
V: TRBV19
CDR3: CASSSSTGTGTYNEQFF
DNA: TGTGCCAGTAGTTCATCAACCGGGACAGGGACCTACAATGAGCAGTTCTTC

size: many
D: -
J: TRBJ1-3
V: TRBV7-9
CDR3: CASSFESSSGNTIYF
DNA: TGTGCCAGCAGCTTTGAGTCGAGCTCTGGAAACACCATATATTTT

size: many
D: TRBD2
J: TRBJ2-1
V: TRBV5-4
CDR3: CASSFGLADLNEQFF
DNA: TGTGCCAGCAGCTTCGGACTAGCGGACCTCAATGAGCAGTTCTTC

size: many
D: -
J: TRBJ2-7
V: TRBV20-1
CDR3: CSARRSYEQYF
DNA: TGCAGTGCTAGACGATCCTACGAGCAGTACTTC

size: -
D: TRBD2
J: TRBJ2-1
V: TRBV19
CDR3: CASSPQGLAGVHEQFF
DNA: TGTGCCAGCTCACCCCAAGGACTAGCGGGGGTCCATGAGCAGTTCTTC

size: many
D: TRBD2
J: TRBJ2-3
V: TRBV19
CDR3: CASSPGREFPDTQYF
DNA: TGTGCCAGTAGTCCTGGGCGGGAGTTCCCAGATACGCAGTATTTT

size: many
D: -
J: TRBJ2-6
V: TRBV15
CDR3: CATSSTGANVLTF
DNA: TGTGCCACCAGCTCAACTGGGGCCAACGTCCTGACTTTC

size: many
D: -
J: TRBJ2-7
V: TRBV7-9
CDR3: CASSLTGFYEQYF
DNA: TGTGCCAGCAGCTTAACGGGGTTCTACGAGCAGTACTTC

size: many
D: TRBD1
J: TRBJ1-2
V: TRBV6-6
CDR3: CASSRGGGGYGYTF
DNA: TGTGCCAGCAGTAGAGGGGGCGGAGGCTATGGCTACACCTTC

size: many
D: -
J: TRBJ1-6
V: TRBV13
CDR3: CASSSRTTGTNSPLHF
DNA: TGTGCCAGCAGCTCCCGGACCACAGGAACTAATTCACCCCTCCACTTT

size: many
D: -
J: TRBJ1-3
V: TRBV24-1
CDR3: CATSVGNTIYF
DNA: TGTGCCACCAGTGTTGGAAACACCATATATTTT

size: -
D: -
J: TRBJ2-2
V: TRBV14
CDR3: CAGSLYGGNAGELFF
DNA: TGTGCCGGCAGCCTATATGGGGGGAACGCCGGGGAGCTGTTTTTT